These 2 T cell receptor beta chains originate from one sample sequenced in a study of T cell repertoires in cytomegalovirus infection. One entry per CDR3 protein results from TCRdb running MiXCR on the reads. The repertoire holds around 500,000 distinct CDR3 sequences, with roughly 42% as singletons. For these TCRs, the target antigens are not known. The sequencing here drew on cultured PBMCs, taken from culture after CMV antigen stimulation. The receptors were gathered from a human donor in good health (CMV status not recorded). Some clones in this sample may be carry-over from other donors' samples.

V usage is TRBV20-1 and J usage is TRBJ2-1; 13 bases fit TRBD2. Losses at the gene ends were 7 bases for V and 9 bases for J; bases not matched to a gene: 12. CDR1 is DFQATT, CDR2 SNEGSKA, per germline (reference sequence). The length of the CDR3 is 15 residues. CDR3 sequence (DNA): TGCAGTGGGGGGAGTGGACTAGCGGGAGCGGGTGAGCAGTTCTTC. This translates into CSGGSGLAGAGEQFF.

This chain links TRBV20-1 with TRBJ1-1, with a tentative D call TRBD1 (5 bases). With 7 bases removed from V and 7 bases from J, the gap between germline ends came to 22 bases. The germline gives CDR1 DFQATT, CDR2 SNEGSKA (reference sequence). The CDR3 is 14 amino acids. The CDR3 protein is CSGLSGAREVEAFF. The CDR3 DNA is TGCAGTGGACTCTCTGGGGCCAGGGAGGTTGAAGCTTTCTTT.